The TCR beta chain described here comes from a study of human T cells and chemical hapten exposure. Study background: TCR yields differed between samples (mainly from small differences in pooled library volume).

Time point noted: patch test 3, about 24 weeks after DPC sensitization. Sample treatment: therapeutic diphenylcyclopropenone sensitization with weekly scalp DPC. Blood draws came first, before each patch test. Unique molecular identifiers were linked by the library to individual cDNA molecules. As handled by the study authors: Per sample, the median was about 88,000 TCRs, with values from approximately 25,000 to 650,000. TCRdb re-called the RACE reads through MiXCR, storing one row per CDR3 protein. TCRdb, not the authors, supplied the V and J calls. This table has roughly 100,000 distinct CDR3 sequences, under 40% appearing once. The CDR3 has 15 residues. Germline loops: CDR1 LNHDA, CDR2 SQIVND (reference sequence). Trimming removed 5 bases from V and 2 bases from J, with 12 bases in between.

This clonotype was obtained from a middle-aged man with alopecia areata. Some clones in this sample may be carry-over from other donors' samples. The chain has TRBV19 and TRBJ2-2; D is uncertain. The material was whole blood, obtained in connection with sensitization to the hapten diphenylcyclopropenone (DPC). The chain's CDR3 is CASSPNNVNTGELFF. In DNA form, the CDR3 reads TGTGCCAGTAGTCCGAACAACGTAAACACCGGGGAGCTGTTTTTT.